The 9 T cell receptor beta chains in this list originate from one sample, sequenced in a study of type 1 regulatory T cells. No antigens are known for them. TCRdb re-derived calls from the reads in MiXCR, one entry per CDR3 protein. The sample yields about 68,000 distinct CDR3 sequences, 63% seen once. The sequencing sample was made of cultured T cells, either the whole culture or a sorted T cell fraction (not recorded which). Sample subset: Tr1-enriched cell product generated in vitro against host alloantigens. Every receptor here comes from a human donor in good health.

V and J are TRBV20-1 and TRBJ2-1, with 13 bases matching TRBD2. Germline CDR1 reads DFQATT; CDR2 reads SNEGSKA (reference sequence). The CDR3 is 13 amino acids. Germline trimming cut 3 bases from V and 7 bases from J; bases unmatched to any gene: 0. The CDR3 protein is CSARGLAGNEQFF. The CDR3 DNA is TGCAGTGCTAGGGGACTAGCGGGAAATGAGCAGTTCTTC.

This clonotype was observed a few times. V usage is TRBV9 and J usage is TRBJ1-2; D perhaps matches TRBD1 (6 bases). Germline V gene lookup returns CDR1 SGDLS and CDR2 YYNGEE. Trimming took off 0 bases at V and 4 bases at J, with 7 bases between the two ends. The CDR3 is 13 residues long. CDR3: CASSVEQGYGYTF. In nucleotides, the CDR3 is TGTGCCAGCAGCGTAGAACAGGGCTATGGCTACACCTTC.

Points on this clonotype: The conserved phenylalanine or tryptophan normally closing the CDR3 is absent here, so this likely arose from a read error. The V call is TRBV25-1, the J call TRBJ2-7; TRBD1 agrees at 11 bases. The V and J ends lost 3 bases and 3 bases, in that order; junction bases with no gene match: 4. The CDR3 extends over 15 amino acids. Germline lookup yields CDR1 MGHDK and CDR2 SYGVNS. CDR3 DNA sequence: TGTGCCAGCAGTGACCGGGACAGGGGGGTCTACGAGCAGTACCTC. It yields the protein CASSDRDRGVYEQYL.

This clonotype is a singleton in its sample. Just one base apart from a much larger clone, this may be a read error. V usage is TRBV19 and J usage is TRBJ1-1; the D gene is possibly TRBD1 (6 bases). The V and J ends lost 3 bases and 0 bases respectively, with 11 bases between them. This CDR3 has 15 residues. The germline V gene has CDR1 LNHDA and CDR2 SQIVND (reference sequence). The CDR3 coding sequence is TGTGCCAGTAGTATCACAGGGTTCATGAACACTGAAGCTTTCTTT. Its translation: CASSITGFMNTEAFF.

The CDR3 here is CAIGGTRSYEQYF. CDR3 nucleotide sequence: TGTGCCATCGGGGGTACGCGCTCCTACGAGCAGTACTTC. The V gene is TRBV10-3, the J gene TRBJ2-7; D tentatively reads TRBD1 or TRBD2 (5 bases each). This CDR3 is built from 13 residues. The germline V and J ends were trimmed by 8 bases and 0 bases, with 11 bases remaining between them. CDR1 and CDR2 from the germline V gene are ENHRY and SYGVKD.

This chain links TRBV5-1 with TRBJ2-2; 7 nucleotides line up with TRBD2. V was clipped by 0 bases and J by 3 bases; unmatched bases: 11. CDR3 length: 18 residues. CDR1 and CDR2 from the germline V gene are SGHRS and YFSETQ. CDR3 amino acids: CASSLVGQLAVYTGELFF. As DNA, the CDR3 is TGCGCCAGCAGCTTGGTAGGCCAGCTAGCGGTATACACCGGGGAGCTGTTTTTT. Using reference TRBV5-1 and TRBJ2-2 for the parts outside the CDR3, the full variable domain is KAGVTQTPRYLIKTRGQQVTLSCSPISGHRSVSWYQQTPGQGLQFLFEYFSETQRNKGNFPGRFSGRQFSNSRSEMNVSTLELGDSALYLCASSLVGQLAVYTGELFFGEGSRLTVL.

The V and J genes are TRBV6-5 and TRBJ2-2; D gene unclear. Germline V gene lookup returns CDR1 MNHEY and CDR2 SVGAGI. CDR3 length: 14 residues. Between the trimmed V and J ends, which lost 6 bases and 1 base, there was a span of 9 bases. CDR3 DNA: TGTGCCAGCAGGGAAGGTTGGAACACCGGGGAGCTGTTTTTT. Amino acids: CASREGWNTGELFF.

V is TRBV7-8 and J is TRBJ2-5, with D possibly being TRBD1 (6 bases). Germline-derived CDR1 and CDR2 are SGHVS and FQNEAQ. Trimming removed 5 bases from V and 5 bases from J, with 21 bases in between. The CDR3 totals 16 residues. The CDR3 spells CASSRESQGSRETQYF. CDR3 coding DNA: TGTGCCAGCAGCCGAGAGAGTCAGGGGAGCCGGGAGACCCAGTACTTC.

The chain carries TRBV6-2 or TRBV6-3 and TRBJ2-5, with 7 bases matching TRBD2. The trim removed 2 bases at V and 1 base at J, leaving 13 bases unmatched. The V gene's germline CDR1 is MNHEY and CDR2 SVGEGT. CDR3 length equals 18 residues. CDR3 DNA: TGTGCCAGCAGTTACCCCCGGGGAGCGGGGACCATCCAAGAGACCCAGTACTTC. It yields the protein CASSYPRGAGTIQETQYF.